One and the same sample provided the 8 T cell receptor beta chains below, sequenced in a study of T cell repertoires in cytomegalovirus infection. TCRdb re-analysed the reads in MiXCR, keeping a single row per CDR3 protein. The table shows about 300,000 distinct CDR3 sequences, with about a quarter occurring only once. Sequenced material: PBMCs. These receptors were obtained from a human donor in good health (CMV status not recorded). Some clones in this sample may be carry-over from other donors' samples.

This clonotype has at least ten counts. The CDR3 loop is CASSLAHGEWAQHF. CDR3 sequence (DNA): TGTGCCAGCAGCTTAGCGCATGGGGAGTGGGCCCAGCATTTT. This chain joins TRBV7-2 and TRBJ1-5, with unresolved D. The V gene's germline CDR1 is SGHTA and CDR2 FQGNSA. The V and J ends lost 0 bases and 11 bases respectively, with 14 bases between them. This CDR3 region has 14 residues. Full variable domain (remainder filled in from reference TRBV7-2 and TRBJ1-5): GAGVSQSPSNKVTEKGKDVELRCDPISGHTALYWYRQSLGQGLEFLIYFQGNSAPDKSGLPSDRFSAERTGGSVSTLTIQRTQQEDSAVYLCASSLAHGEWAQHFGDGTRLSIL.

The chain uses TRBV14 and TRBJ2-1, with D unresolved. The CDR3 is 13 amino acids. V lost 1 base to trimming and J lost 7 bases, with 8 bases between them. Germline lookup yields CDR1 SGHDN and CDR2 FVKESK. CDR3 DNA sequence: TGTGCCAGCAGCCAAGTTCGGAAAAATGAGCAGTTCTTC. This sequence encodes CASSQVRKNEQFF.

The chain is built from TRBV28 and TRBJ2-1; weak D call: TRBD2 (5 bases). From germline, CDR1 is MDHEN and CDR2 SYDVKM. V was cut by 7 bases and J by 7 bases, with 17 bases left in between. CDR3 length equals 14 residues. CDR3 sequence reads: CASTFPGYLNEQFF. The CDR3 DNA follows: TGTGCCAGCACCTTTCCGGGGTACCTGAATGAGCAGTTCTTC.

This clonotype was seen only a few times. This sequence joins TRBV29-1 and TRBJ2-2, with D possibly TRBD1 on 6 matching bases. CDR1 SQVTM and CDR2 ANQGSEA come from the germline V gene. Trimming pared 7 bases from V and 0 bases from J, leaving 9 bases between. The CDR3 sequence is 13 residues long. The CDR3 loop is CSAGQPNTGELFF. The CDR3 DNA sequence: TGCAGCGCTGGACAGCCGAACACCGGGGAGCTGTTTTTT.

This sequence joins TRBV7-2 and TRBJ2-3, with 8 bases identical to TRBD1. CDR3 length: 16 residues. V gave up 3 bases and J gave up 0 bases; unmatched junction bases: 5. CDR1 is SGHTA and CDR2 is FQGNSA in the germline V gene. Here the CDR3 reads CASSFGTGFSTDTQYF. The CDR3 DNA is TGTGCCAGCAGCTTTGGGACAGGATTTAGCACAGATACGCAGTATTTT. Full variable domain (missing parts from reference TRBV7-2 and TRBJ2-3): GAGVSQSPSNKVTEKGKDVELRCDPISGHTALYWYRQSLGQGLEFLIYFQGNSAPDKSGLPSDRFSAERTGGSVSTLTIQRTQQEDSAVYLCASSFGTGFSTDTQYFGPGTRLTVL.

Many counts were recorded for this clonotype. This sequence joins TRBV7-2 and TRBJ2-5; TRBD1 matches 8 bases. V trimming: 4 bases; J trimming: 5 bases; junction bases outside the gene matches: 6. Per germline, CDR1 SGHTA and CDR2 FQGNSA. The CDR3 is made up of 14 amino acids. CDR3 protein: CASSSSRGLETQYF. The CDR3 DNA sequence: TGTGCCAGCAGCTCCTCCAGGGGGCTGGAGACCCAGTACTTC.

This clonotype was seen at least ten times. Here the CDR3 DNA reads TGTGCCAGCAGCTTAGAGGCAGCCAACACCGGGGAGCTGTTTTTT. Its translation is CASSLEAANTGELFF. The chain is built from TRBV7-2 and TRBJ2-2; D is ambiguous. The CDR3 covers 15 residues. V dropped 1 base and J dropped 2 bases, with 8 bases sitting between them. Per the germline V gene, CDR1 is SGHTA and CDR2 is FQGNSA.

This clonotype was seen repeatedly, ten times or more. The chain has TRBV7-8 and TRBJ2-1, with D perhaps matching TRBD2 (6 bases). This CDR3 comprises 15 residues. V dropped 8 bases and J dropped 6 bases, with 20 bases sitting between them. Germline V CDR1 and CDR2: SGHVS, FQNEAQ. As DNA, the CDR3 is TGTGCCAGCGGTGCCTCGGCCGGGAGAGGCAATGAGCAGTTCTTC. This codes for CASGASAGRGNEQFF. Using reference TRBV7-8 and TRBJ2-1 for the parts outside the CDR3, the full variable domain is GAGVSQSPRYKVAKRGQDVALRCDPISGHVSLFWYQQALGQGPEFLTYFQNEAQLDKSGLPSDRFFAERPEGSVSTLKIQRTQQEDSAVYLCASGASAGRGNEQFFGPGTRLTVL.